This TCR beta chain is from a study of blood T cell repertoires in COVID-19. Study-level information: COVID-19 samples, acute and convalescent, were from the United States, Italy and Spain. PBMCs, B-cell-depleted T cells, or T cells were the source of the cDNA or gDNA that made up the material.

As to this clone: One end of the junction varies from germline; a read error may be responsible.

Original processing methods: Reference gene primer amplification in the assay estimated nucleated cell counts. The assay was immunoSEQ multiplex PCR, and TCRdb's table has in-frame clones only and misses some. The DNA gave D and trimming, while V, J and clone size come from that table. The sample contains approximately 500,000 clones, 70% to 90% of which appear only once. The V gene's germline CDR1 is SNHLY and CDR2 FYNNEI. This CDR3 has 16 residues. V usage is TRBV2 and J usage is TRBJ1-4, with a possible D match to TRBD1 (6 bases). The origin of this receptor is a human donor in a cohort sampled during active COVID-19. Sequencing was carried out using peripheral blood. CDR3 residues: CASSPLQGLPGEILFF. The CDR3 bases are TGTGCCAGCTCCCCACTCCAGGGGCTCCCCGGGGAAATACTGTTTTTT.